This TCR beta chain was captured in a study of T cells in Graves' hyperthyroidism and ophthalmopathy. Study-wide findings and caveats: Blood also carried most thyroid clonotypes expanded above 0.001.

This clonotype has a count of ten or more. No antigen is known for it. The investigators amplified TCR beta CDR3 regions from RNA transcripts. Initially, a first-round RT-PCR of the TCR CDR3 employed the HTBI primer set. TCRdb recomputed calls from the multiplex PCR reads with MiXCR, one row per CDR3 protein. The table has around 440,000 distinct CDR3 sequences, approximately 14% seen once. The CDR3 extends over 18 amino acids. Germline assignment: CDR1 MNHEY and CDR2 SVGEGT. Between the trimmed V and J ends, which lost 0 bases and 5 bases, there was a span of 20 bases. The patients, who ranged from 18 to 65 in age, presented with newly diagnosed hyperthyroidism lasting under 2 months.

This sequence joins TRBV6-2 or TRBV6-3 and TRBJ1-5; D is perhaps TRBD1 (5 bases). The sequencing input was blood. The origin of this receptor is a woman aged 18-35 years with Graves' hyperthyroidism. CDR3 nucleotide sequence: TGTGCCAGCAGTTACTCCCACCGATCGGTCCGGGGGGATCAGCCCCAGCATTTT. Translation: CASSYSHRSVRGDQPQHF.